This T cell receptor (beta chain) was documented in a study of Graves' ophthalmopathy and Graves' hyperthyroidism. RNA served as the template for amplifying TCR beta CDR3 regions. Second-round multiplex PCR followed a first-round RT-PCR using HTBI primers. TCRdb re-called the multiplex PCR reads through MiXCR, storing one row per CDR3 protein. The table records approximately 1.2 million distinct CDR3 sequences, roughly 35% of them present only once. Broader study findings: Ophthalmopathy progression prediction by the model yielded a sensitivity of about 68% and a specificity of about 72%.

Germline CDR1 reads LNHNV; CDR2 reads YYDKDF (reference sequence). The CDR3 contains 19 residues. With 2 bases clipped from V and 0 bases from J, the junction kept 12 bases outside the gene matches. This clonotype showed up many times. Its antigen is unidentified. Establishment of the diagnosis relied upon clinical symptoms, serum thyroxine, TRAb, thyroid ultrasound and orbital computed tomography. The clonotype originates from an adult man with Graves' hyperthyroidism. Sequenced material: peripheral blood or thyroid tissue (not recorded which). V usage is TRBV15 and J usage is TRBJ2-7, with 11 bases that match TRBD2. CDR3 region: CATSRSGLAGGGSSYEQYF. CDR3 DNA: TGTGCCACCAGCAGATCGGGGCTAGCGGGAGGAGGAAGCTCCTACGAGCAGTACTTC.